These 25 T cell receptor beta chains were all obtained from the same sample, sequenced in a study of T cell clonality in common variable immunodeficiency. The repertoire was sequenced with immunoSEQ multiplex PCR; TCRdb's copy has only in-frame clones and lacks some. Recorded here are some 52,000 clones, with no singletons, and the ten leading clones hold roughly 3.4%. The sequenced material came from peripheral blood mononuclear cells. These receptors came from a person between 18 and 70 years old in good health.

This clone showed up many times. The read finishes 3 residues shy of the CDR3 end, and the germline J gene is used to complete it. The chain is built from TRBV30 and TRBJ2-7; maybe TRBD2 (5 bases). CDR1 is GTSNPN and CDR2 is SVGIG in the germline V gene (reference sequence). V lost 4 bases and J lost 2, with 18 bases in between. This CDR3 is built from 15 residues. This CDR3 is CAWTPELEPAYEQYF. CDR3 DNA, as far as it was read: TGTGCCTGGACCCCAGAACTAGAACCCGCCTACGAG.

This clone was observed at least ten times. The read ends 3 residues shy of where the CDR3 ends; the end is completed using the germline J gene. This chain links TRBV7-3 with TRBJ1-1; D perhaps matches TRBD1 (6 bases). This CDR3 region has 13 residues. Germline lookup yields CDR1 SGHTA and CDR2 FQGTGA. The ends were cut back, 5 bases at V and 6 bases at J, with 13 bases in the middle. This CDR3 is CASSPGDISEAFF. The sequenced CDR3 bases are TGTGCCAGCAGCCCAGGGGACATCTCTGAA.

This clone was seen ten or more times. The sequenced fragment ends 3 residues before the CDR3 boundary, so the rest is inferred from the germline J gene. The chain is built from TRBV7-2 and TRBJ2-5; D gene ambiguous. Germline lookup yields CDR1 SGHTA and CDR2 FQGNSA. There are 13 residues in the CDR3. Trimming removed 3 bases at V and 5 bases at J, with 10 bases between. The part of the CDR3 DNA that was read is TGTGCCAGCAGCTTTTCTAGATGGGAGACC. Its translation: CASSFSRWET. The whole CDR3 sequence reads CASSFSRWETQYF.

This clone was counted ten times or more. The DNA ends 3 residues before the CDR3 does, and the rest of the CDR3 is filled in from the germline J gene. The chain carries TRBV7-2 and TRBJ2-1; unclear D gene. Trimming removed 6 bases at V and 8 bases at J, with 14 bases between. Germline-derived CDR1 and CDR2 are SGHTA and FQGNSA. The CDR3 consists of 13 residues. CDR3 residues: CASSLILFDEQFF. CDR3 DNA (partial): TGTGCCAGCAGTCTAATCCTATTCGATGAG.

Many counts were recorded for this clone. CDR3 DNA (partial): TGTGCCAGTAGTATGTCAGAGGGGACG. It yields the protein CASSMSEGT. The CDR3 reads in full as CASSMSEGTQYF. The V gene is TRBV19, the J gene TRBJ2-3; D may correspond to TRBD1 or TRBD2 (5 bases each). From the germline J gene comes the end of the CDR3, since the read stops 3 residues before it. CDR1 LNHDA and CDR2 SQIVND come from the germline V gene (reference sequence). The CDR3 length is 12 residues.

This clone was seen at least ten times. The sequenced fragment ends 3 residues before the CDR3 boundary, so the rest is inferred from the germline J gene. The V and J genes are TRBV30 and TRBJ1-5; D not certain. The ends were cut back, 2 bases at V and 2 bases at J, with 13 bases in the middle. The CDR3 extends over 15 amino acids. Germline CDR1 and CDR2: GTSNPN and SVGIG (reference sequence). Partial CDR3 DNA: TGTGCCTGGAGTCTCGGGAGAGCGGGCAATCAGCCC. Protein sequence: CAWSLGRAGNQP. In full, the CDR3 is CAWSLGRAGNQPQHF.

Ten or more counts support this clone. Read data end 3 residues before the CDR3 end; the end is taken from the germline J gene. This sequence joins TRBV19 and TRBJ1-1; 7 bases match TRBD1. There are 13 residues in the CDR3. Germline V CDR1 and CDR2: LNHDA, SQIVND (reference sequence). The sequenced part of the CDR3 DNA is TGTGCCAGTAGTAACCCGGACAGGCGAGAA. Its translation: CASSNPDRRE. The complete CDR3 reads CASSNPDRREAFF. The entire variable domain, with the rest obtained from reference TRBV19 and TRBJ1-1, is as follows: DGGITQSPKYLFRKEGQNVTLSCEQNLNHDAMYWYRQDPGQGLRLIYYSQIVNDFQKGDIAEGYSVSREKKESFPLTVTSAQKNPTAFYLCASSNPDRREAFFGQGTRLTVV.

There are many counts of this clone. The sequence runs out 3 residues before the end of the CDR3; the remainder is reconstructed from the germline J gene. The gene calls are TRBV19 and TRBJ2-3; the match to TRBD2 covers 14 bases. Trimming removed 6 bases from V and 3 bases from J; junction bases left unmatched: 8. The CDR3 extends over 17 amino acids. Germline V lookup: CDR1 LNHDA, CDR2 SQIVND (reference sequence). The CDR3 sequence: CASSAGTSGRVTDTQYF. The CDR3 DNA, read in part, is TGTGCCAGTAGCGCAGGGACTAGCGGGAGAGTGACAGATACG.

This clone came up a few times. The read finishes 3 residues shy of the CDR3 end, and the germline J gene is used to complete it. The V and J genes are TRBV29-1 and TRBJ2-3; D might be TRBD1 (6 bases). The V gene's germline CDR1 is SQVTM and CDR2 ANQGSEA. The length of the CDR3 is 12 residues. The CDR3 DNA, read in part, is TGCAGCGTTGGCTGGGACAATCAGCCG. Translating it yields CSVGWDNQP. The entire CDR3 reads CSVGWDNQPQYF.

This clone was recorded many times. The CDR3 is cut off 3 residues early in the read; its end comes from the germline J gene. This chain uses TRBV29-1 with TRBJ2-1, with D maybe TRBD2 (5 bases). CDR1 and CDR2 (germline): SQVTM, ANQGSEA. The CDR3 contains 15 residues. Trimming removed 5 bases from V and 0 bases from J, with 14 bases in between. The sequenced part of the CDR3 DNA is TGCAGCGTTCAAGGAGCGGAGAGCTCCTACAATGAG. Translated: CSVQGAESSYNE. The full CDR3 reads CSVQGAESSYNEQFF.

This CDR3 is CASDDRDSYGYTF. The CDR3 bases that were read are TGTGCCAGCGATGACAGGGACTCCTATGGC. This chain links TRBV19 with TRBJ1-2, with 7 bases that match TRBD1. The read finishes 3 residues shy of the CDR3 end, and the germline J gene is used to complete it. The J segment lost 4 bases and the V segment lost 9 bases, leaving 8 bases of the junction unmatched. The germline V gene has CDR1 LNHDA and CDR2 SQIVND (reference sequence). CDR3 size: 13 residues.

This clone was seen many times. Read sequence stops 3 residues before the CDR3 end, and the germline J gene provides the missing end. The V call is TRBV20-1, the J call TRBJ1-1; D gene ambiguous. V lost 1 base, J lost 5 bases, and 11 bases lay in between. CDR1 and CDR2 from the germline V gene are DFQATT and SNEGSKA (reference sequence). CDR3 length equals 13 residues. The CDR3 loop reads CSARGWAQTEAFF. The sequenced CDR3 bases are TGCAGTGCTAGAGGGTGGGCGCAGACTGAA.

As to this clone: The CDR3 is cut off 3 residues early in the read; its end comes from the germline J gene. The chain has TRBV18 and TRBJ2-7; no definite D call. Trimming stripped 0 bases from V and 3 bases from J, with 9 bases between. The germline CDR1 and CDR2 sequences are KGHSH and LQKENI. The CDR3 covers 14 residues. CDR3 loop: CASSPPNGNYEQYF. The CDR3 bases that were read are TGTGCCAGCTCACCACCGAATGGCAACTACGAG.

This clone was counted at least ten times. The read terminates 3 residues ahead of where the CDR3 ends, so the germline J gene completes it. J is TRBJ1-1 and V is TRBV20-1; D gene unclear. Germline V gene data show CDR1 as DFQATT and CDR2 as SNEGSKA (reference sequence). CDR3 length: 12 residues. Trimming cost V 3 bases and J 4 bases, with 9 bases left between them. The DNA read from the CDR3 is TGCAGTGCTAGCGGAGGGTCCACTGAA. It translates to CSASGGSTE. The complete CDR3 protein is CSASGGSTEAFF.

In the case of this clone: The read gets to within 3 residues of the CDR3 end, and the germline J gene fills in the rest. This chain links TRBV7-9 with TRBJ2-3, with 8 bases identical to TRBD1. Germline CDR1 reads SEHNR; CDR2 reads FQNEAQ (reference sequence). The CDR3 sequence is 13 residues long. The covered CDR3 bases are TGTGCCAGCAGCCTGAACAGGGGGGAGACG. Protein sequence: CASSLNRGET. The whole CDR3 reads CASSLNRGETQYF.

This clone was recorded at least ten times. The read stops 3 residues short of the end of the CDR3; the missing end is completed from the germline J gene. J is TRBJ2-2 and V is TRBV20-1, with 7 positions matching TRBD2. Germline trimming cut 3 bases from V and 3 bases from J; bases unmatched to any gene: 10. The CDR3 sequence is 16 residues long. From germline, CDR1 is DFQATT and CDR2 SNEGSKA (reference sequence). CDR3 bases read: TGCAGTGCTAGTTCGGCGGGGGACCCTTACACCGGGGAG. Its protein is CSASSAGDPYTGE. Given in full, the CDR3 is CSASSAGDPYTGELFF.

This clone was found many times. The read terminates 3 residues ahead of where the CDR3 ends, so the germline J gene completes it. This sequence joins TRBV6-1 and TRBJ2-3; D call uncertain. The CDR3 extends over 11 amino acids. Germline V gene data show CDR1 as MNHNS and CDR2 as SASEGT. The sequenced part of the CDR3 DNA is TGTGCCAGCAGTGAAGTTGAGGCG. This encodes CASSEVEA. The CDR3, in full, reads CASSEVEAQYF.

This clone was seen repeatedly, ten times or more. The read ends 3 residues before the CDR3 terminus; that terminus is restored from the germline J gene. The chain couples TRBV7-9 to TRBJ2-2; D not certain. CDR3 length equals 14 residues. V was cut by 1 base and J by 8 bases, with 11 bases left in between. Germline CDR1 reads SEHNR; CDR2 reads FQNEAQ (reference sequence). The sequenced part of the CDR3 DNA is TGTGCCAGCAGCTTAGATACCGCGATTGGGGAG. Amino acid sequence: CASSLDTAIGE. The CDR3 in full is CASSLDTAIGELFF.

Remarks on this clone: The CDR3 extends 3 residues past the end of the read, so its final part is completed from the germline J gene. The chain links TRBV5-1 to TRBJ2-7, with TRBD1 as a possible D gene (5 bases). V was trimmed by 6 bases and J by 2 bases, leaving 12 bases between them. This CDR3 contains 13 residues. CDR1 and CDR2 (germline): SGHRS, YFSETQ. The DNA read from the CDR3 is TGCGCCAGCAACGAAGGGGATCCCTACGAG. Encoded protein: CASNEGDPYE. The full CDR3 protein reads CASNEGDPYEQYF.

There are many counts of this clone. The read falls 3 residues short of the CDR3 end, and the missing part is taken from the germline J gene. J is TRBJ2-5 and V is TRBV20-1, with TRBD2 as a possible D gene (5 bases). The CDR3 runs to 13 residues. V was cut by 1 base and J by 5 bases, with 11 bases left in between. CDR1 is DFQATT, CDR2 SNEGSKA, per germline (reference sequence). Incomplete CDR3 DNA: TGCAGTGCTAGAGGCCCCGGCGGGGAGACC. Amino acid sequence: CSARGPGGET. From start to end, the CDR3 is CSARGPGGETQYF.

This clone has just a few counts. Coverage ceases 3 residues before the CDR3 finishes, and the germline J gene fills in the end. This sequence joins TRBV7-9 and TRBJ1-1; D may be TRBD1 (6 bases). Trimming left V 3 bases short and J 1 base short, with 9 bases between. Per germline, CDR1 SEHNR and CDR2 FQNEAQ (reference sequence). The CDR3 runs to 14 residues. The sequenced part of the CDR3 DNA is TGTGCCAGCAGCTTCCAGGGGACGAACACTGAA. It codes for CASSFQGTNTE. The full CDR3 reads CASSFQGTNTEAFF.

This clone was observed at least ten times. The read ends 3 residues early relative to the CDR3; the germline J gene fills the gap. V and J are TRBV7-2 and TRBJ1-5, with a tentative D call TRBD1 (5 bases). Trimming pared 5 bases from V and 4 bases from J, leaving 15 bases between. This CDR3 contains 15 residues. Germline V gene lookup returns CDR1 SGHTA and CDR2 FQGNSA. The CDR3 DNA, read in part, is TGTGCCAGCAGCCCCGAGGGGCAGCAAAATCAGCCC. Translation gives CASSPEGQQNQP. The CDR3, in full, reads CASSPEGQQNQPQHF. Using reference TRBV7-2 and TRBJ1-5 for the parts outside the CDR3, the full variable domain is GAGVSQSPSNKVTEKGKDVELRCDPISGHTALYWYRQSLGQGLEFLIYFQGNSAPDKSGLPSDRFSAERTGGSVSTLTIQRTQQEDSAVYLCASSPEGQQNQPQHFGDGTRLSIL.

This clone was seen repeatedly, ten times or more. The read gets to within 3 residues of the CDR3 end, and the germline J gene fills in the rest. The chain links TRBV5-1 to TRBJ2-3; 10 nucleotides line up with TRBD2. CDR1 is SGHRS and CDR2 is YFSETQ in the germline V gene. The CDR3 covers 16 residues. V lost 4 bases and J lost 2; bases outside the gene matches: 7. Incomplete CDR3 DNA: TGCGCCAGCAGCGGCGGGACTAGCGTATTCACAGATACG. Translated, it gives CASSGGTSVFTDT. The complete CDR3 reads CASSGGTSVFTDTQYF. The variable domain in full, completed from reference TRBV5-1 and TRBJ2-3, reads KAGVTQTPRYLIKTRGQQVTLSCSPISGHRSVSWYQQTPGQGLQFLFEYFSETQRNKGNFPGRFSGRQFSNSRSEMNVSTLELGDSALYLCASSGGTSVFTDTQYFGPGTRLTVL.

This clone was counted between two and nine times. The DNA ends 3 residues before the CDR3 does, and the rest of the CDR3 is filled in from the germline J gene. The chain has TRBV7-9 and TRBJ1-2, with D possibly being TRBD1 (5 bases). Germline V gives CDR1 SEHNR, CDR2 FQNEAQ (reference sequence). CDR3 length equals 12 residues. The CDR3 DNA, read in part, is TGTGCCAGCAGCTTAGGGGGCAATGAC. This codes for CASSLGGND. The full CDR3 sequence reads CASSLGGNDYTF.

This clone occurred many times. Read coverage stops 3 residues before the CDR3 terminus; the germline J gene supplies the remainder. V and J are TRBV30 and TRBJ2-6; D gene uncertain. V shed 4 bases and J shed 4 bases, with 8 bases lying between them. Germline assignment: CDR1 GTSNPN and CDR2 SVGIG (reference sequence). This CDR3 region has 13 residues. CDR3 loop: CAWTGAGANVLTF. The part of the CDR3 DNA that was read is TGTGCCTGGACGGGTGCCGGGGCCAACGTC.